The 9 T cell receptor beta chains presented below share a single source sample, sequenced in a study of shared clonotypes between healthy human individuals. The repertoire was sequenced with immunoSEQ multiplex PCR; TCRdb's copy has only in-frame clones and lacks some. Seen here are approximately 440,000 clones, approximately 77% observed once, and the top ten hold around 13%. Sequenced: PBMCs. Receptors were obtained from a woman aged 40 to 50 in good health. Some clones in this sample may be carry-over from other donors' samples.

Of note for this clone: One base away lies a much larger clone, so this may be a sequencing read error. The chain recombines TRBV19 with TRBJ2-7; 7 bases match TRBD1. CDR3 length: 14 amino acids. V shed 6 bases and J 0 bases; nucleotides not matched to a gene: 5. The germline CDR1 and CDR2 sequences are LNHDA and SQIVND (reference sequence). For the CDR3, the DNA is TGTGCCAGTAGCCTAGACAGGGTCTCCTACGAGCAGTACTTC. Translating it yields CASSLDRVSYEQYF.

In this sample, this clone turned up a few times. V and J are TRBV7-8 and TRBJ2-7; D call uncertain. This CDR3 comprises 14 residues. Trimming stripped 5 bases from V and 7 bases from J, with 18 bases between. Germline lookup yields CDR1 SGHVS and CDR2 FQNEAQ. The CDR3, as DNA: TGTGCCAGCAGCCTCCGACGGAACTGGCGTGAGCAGTACTTC. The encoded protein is CASSLRRNWREQYF.

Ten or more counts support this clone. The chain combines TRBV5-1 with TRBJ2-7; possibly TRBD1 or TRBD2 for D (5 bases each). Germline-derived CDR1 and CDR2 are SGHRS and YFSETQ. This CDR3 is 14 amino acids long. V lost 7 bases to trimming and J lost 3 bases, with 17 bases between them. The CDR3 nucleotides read TGCGCCAGCTCCGGGACCCAAACCAGCTACGAGCAGTACTTC. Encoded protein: CASSGTQTSYEQYF.

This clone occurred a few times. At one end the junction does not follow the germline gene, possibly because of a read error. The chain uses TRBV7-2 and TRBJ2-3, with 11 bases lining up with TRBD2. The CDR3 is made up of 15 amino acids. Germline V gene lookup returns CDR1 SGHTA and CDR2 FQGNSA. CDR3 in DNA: TGTGCCAGCAGCGTAGCGGGAGGGACCACAGATACGCAGTATTTT. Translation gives CASSVAGGTTDTQYF.

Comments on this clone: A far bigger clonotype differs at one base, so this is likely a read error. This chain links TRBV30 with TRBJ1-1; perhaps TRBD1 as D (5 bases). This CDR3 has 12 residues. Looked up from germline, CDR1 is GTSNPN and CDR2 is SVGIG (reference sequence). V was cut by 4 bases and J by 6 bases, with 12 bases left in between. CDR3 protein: CAWKRGSAEAFF. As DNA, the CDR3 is TGTGCCTGGAAGCGGGGGTCCGCTGAAGCTTTCTTT.

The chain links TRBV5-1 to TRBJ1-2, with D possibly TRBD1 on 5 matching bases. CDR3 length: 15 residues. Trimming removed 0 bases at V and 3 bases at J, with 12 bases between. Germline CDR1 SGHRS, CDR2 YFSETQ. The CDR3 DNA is TGCGCCAGCAGCTTGGATTGGGGAGGGGACTATGGCTACACCTTC. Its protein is CASSLDWGGDYGYTF.

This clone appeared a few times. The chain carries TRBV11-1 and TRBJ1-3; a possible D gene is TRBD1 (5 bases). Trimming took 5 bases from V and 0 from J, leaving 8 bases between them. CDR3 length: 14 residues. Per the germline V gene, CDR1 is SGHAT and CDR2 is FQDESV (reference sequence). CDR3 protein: CASSLGASGNTIYF. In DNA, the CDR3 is TGTGCCAGCAGCCTAGGGGCCTCTGGAAACACCATATATTTT.

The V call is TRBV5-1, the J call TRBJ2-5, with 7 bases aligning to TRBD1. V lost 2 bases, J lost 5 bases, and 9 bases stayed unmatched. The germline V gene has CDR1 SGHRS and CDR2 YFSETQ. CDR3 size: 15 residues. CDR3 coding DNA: TGCGCCAGCAGCTTCCAGGGGGAGACGTGGGAGACCCAGTACTTC. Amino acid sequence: CASSFQGETWETQYF.

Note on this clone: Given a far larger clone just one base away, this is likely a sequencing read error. The CDR3, as DNA: TGTGCCAGCAGCTTACGATTATCCGTGACGGAAGCTTTCTTT. Translated: CASSLRLSVTEAFF. The rearrangement links TRBV7-2 to TRBJ1-1; D is ambiguous. CDR1 is SGHTA, CDR2 FQGNSA, per germline. The CDR3 is 14 amino acids. Trimming took 2 bases from V and 8 from J, leaving 15 bases between them.